Listed below are T cell receptor beta chains from one sample, sequenced in a study of CD8 T cells in Susac syndrome. One entry per CDR3 protein results from TCRdb running MiXCR on the immunoSEQ multiplex PCR reads. The data hold around 200,000 distinct CDR3 sequences, with just under 95% observed a single time. The sequenced material came from CD4+ T cells from PBMCs. These receptors were obtained from a human donor with Susac syndrome. CDR3s leave out the opening cysteine and the closing phenylalanine or tryptophan.

v_gene: TRBV4-3
CDR3aa: ASSRGSGSPRPEQY

v_gene: TRBV7-2
CDR3aa: ASSLDSGSDYEQY

v_gene: TRBV7-9
CDR3aa: ASSLGGIDYGYT

v_gene: TRBV6-5
CDR3aa: ASSYAPLIQDTTFMELF

v_gene: TRBV24-1
CDR3aa: ATSDSGTGVNEQF

v_gene: TRBV2
CDR3aa: ASSFSGTSGRNEQY

v_gene: TRBV3-1
CDR3aa: ASSQDPDRDYEQY

v_gene: TRBV7-2
CDR3aa: ASSLIAGRVYNEQF

v_gene: TRBV14
CDR3aa: ASSPGQAFSYGYT

v_gene: TRBV30
CDR3aa: AWSGLFGTEQF

v_gene: TRBV20-1
CDR3aa: SARDYRGAVVEQF

v_gene: TRBV7-9
CDR3aa: ASSLGGGTQY

v_gene: TRBV7-2
CDR3aa: ASSRETSRGSYEQY

v_gene: TRBV29-1
CDR3aa: SVSGINTMNTEAF

v_gene: TRBV4-3
CDR3aa: ASSQEGLAVYNEQF

v_gene: TRBV20-1
CDR3aa: SARDTGLAGVAGELF

v_gene: TRBV7-9
CDR3aa: AAEGTRRYNEQF

v_gene: TRBV30
CDR3aa: AWSVDNGGGTEAF

v_gene: TRBV6-5
CDR3aa: ASGKGLDQPQH

v_gene: TRBV30
CDR3aa: AWSVVEIYNEQF

v_gene: TRBV12-5
CDR3aa: ASGLIGDTQY

v_gene: TRBV5-4
CDR3aa: ASSGTSGSEETQY

v_gene: TRBV20-1
CDR3aa: SARGGLADNYEQY

v_gene: TRBV24-1
CDR3aa: ATSDSGHEQF

v_gene: TRBV20-1
CDR3aa: SARVGGHQPQH

v_gene: TRBV20-1
CDR3aa: SASSDMGYT

v_gene: TRBV28
CDR3aa: ASMGGYEQY

v_gene: TRBV7-2
CDR3aa: ASSPTSGGGYEQY

v_gene: TRBV28
CDR3aa: ASSLVDETQY

v_gene: TRBV20-1
CDR3aa: SAMRRALPGDNSPLH

v_gene: TRBV2
CDR3aa: ASTGAVGRPQH

v_gene: TRBV2
CDR3aa: ASSRARANQPQH

v_gene: TRBV5-1
CDR3aa: ASSLQTAPNTEAF

v_gene: TRBV11-2
CDR3aa: ASSPGLAGGLSYEQY

v_gene: TRBV5-7
CDR3aa: ASSLRQATQH

v_gene: TRBV30
CDR3aa: AWRFSPYEQY

v_gene: TRBV7-9
CDR3aa: ASSLYADTDTQY

v_gene: TRBV3-1
CDR3aa: ASSQEFFGGTYEQY

v_gene: TRBV20-1
CDR3aa: SAPRTGSGDTQY

v_gene: TRBV7-9
CDR3aa: ASSRPGGQETQY

v_gene: TRBV21-1
CDR3aa: ASSKHPGSVNTEAF

v_gene: TRBV6-5
CDR3aa: ASSYSSGSSYNEQF

v_gene: TRBV6-6
CDR3aa: ASSTPGSEQY

v_gene: TRBV7-9
CDR3aa: ASSEGTGLSNQPQH

v_gene: TRBV27
CDR3aa: ASSLVGDGETQY

v_gene: TRBV4-2
CDR3aa: ASSPSGAGGYEQY

v_gene: TRBV25-1
CDR3aa: ASSPPGQGNPGELF

v_gene: TRBV10-3
CDR3aa: ASAAADYEQY